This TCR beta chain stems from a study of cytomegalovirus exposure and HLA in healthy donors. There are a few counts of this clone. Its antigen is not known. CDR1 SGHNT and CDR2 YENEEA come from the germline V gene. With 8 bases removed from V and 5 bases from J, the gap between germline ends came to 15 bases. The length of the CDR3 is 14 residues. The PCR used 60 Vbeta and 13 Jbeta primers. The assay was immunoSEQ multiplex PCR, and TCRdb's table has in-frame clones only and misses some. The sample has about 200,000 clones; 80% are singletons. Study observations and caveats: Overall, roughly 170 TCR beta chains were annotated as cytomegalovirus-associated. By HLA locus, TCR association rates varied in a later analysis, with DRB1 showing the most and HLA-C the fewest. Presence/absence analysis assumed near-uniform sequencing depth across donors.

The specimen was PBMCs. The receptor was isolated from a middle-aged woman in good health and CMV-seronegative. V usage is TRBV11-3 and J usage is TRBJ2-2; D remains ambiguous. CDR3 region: CASRWADLTGELFF. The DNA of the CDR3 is TGTGCCAGCCGGTGGGCAGATTTAACCGGGGAGCTGTTTTTT.